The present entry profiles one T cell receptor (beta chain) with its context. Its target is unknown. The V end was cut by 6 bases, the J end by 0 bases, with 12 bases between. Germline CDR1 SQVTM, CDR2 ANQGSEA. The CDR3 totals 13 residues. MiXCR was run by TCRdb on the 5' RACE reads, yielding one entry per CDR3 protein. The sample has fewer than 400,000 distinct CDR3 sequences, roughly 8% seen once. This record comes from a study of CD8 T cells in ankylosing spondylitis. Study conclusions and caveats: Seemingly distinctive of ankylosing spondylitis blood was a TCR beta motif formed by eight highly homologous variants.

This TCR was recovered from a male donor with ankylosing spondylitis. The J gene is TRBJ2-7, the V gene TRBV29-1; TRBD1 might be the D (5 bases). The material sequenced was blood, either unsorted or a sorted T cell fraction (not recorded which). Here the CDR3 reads CSVKTVLSYEQYF. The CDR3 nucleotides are TGCAGCGTAAAGACAGTTCTCTCCTACGAGCAGTACTTC.